One and the same sample provided the 5 T cell receptor beta chains below, sequenced in a study of T-cell memory formation after mild COVID-19 listed by TCRdb under 2021. Library preparation was by 5' RACE. TCRdb lists the instrument as Illumina NovaSeq 6000. TCRdb reworked the public reads: Q25 trimming with fastp, MiXCR clone assembly, productive beta chains retained. Each CDR3 protein gets just one entry, which takes the most common genes and DNA from the rows behind it. The sample includes around 300,000 distinct CDR3 sequences, with 19% observed a single time. Of the sample, 20% to 25% falls within the top ten clones. The sample consisted of PBMCs or a T cell subset sorted from them (not recorded which). Source of these receptors: a man younger than 35 who had mild COVID-19 (a few samples of this study predate the infection). The sample titles of this study are shuffled in the database, so cell type and time point are left out; the donor was told from shared clones.

This clonotype has more than one count but fewer than ten. The genes are TRBV11-2 and TRBJ2-2, with 13 bases fitting TRBD2. Germline CDR1 SGHAT, CDR2 FQNNGV. This CDR3 region has 17 residues. Losses at the gene ends were 5 bases for V and 4 bases for J; bases not matched to a gene: 7. The CDR3 is CASSLRLAGGSTGELFF. The DNA for the CDR3 is TGTGCCAGCAGCCTCCGACTAGCGGGGGGTTCCACCGGGGAGCTGTTTTTT.

The gene calls are TRBV6-5 and TRBJ1-2; D is possibly TRBD1 (5 bases). Germline CDR1 reads MNHEY; CDR2 reads SVGAGI. CDR3 length equals 14 residues. V dropped 4 bases and J dropped 4 bases, with 13 bases sitting between them. The CDR3 is CASSSPGTSYGYTF. For the CDR3, the DNA is TGTGCCAGCAGTTCCCCGGGGACGTCCTATGGCTACACCTTC.

There are a few counts of this clonotype. This sequence joins TRBV19 and TRBJ1-5; D not resolved. The V gene lost 5 bases and the J gene lost 3 bases, with 11 bases spanning the gap. This CDR3 region has 14 residues. Germline CDR1 LNHDA, CDR2 SQIVND (reference sequence). The CDR3 is CASSPPGPNQPQHF. CDR3 DNA sequence: TGTGCCAGTAGTCCTCCGGGTCCCAATCAGCCCCAGCATTTT.

As DNA, the CDR3 is TGTGCCAGCAGCTTTCATGGGGCCGACGAGCAGTACGTC. Translating gives CASSFHGADEQYV. The V call is TRBV7-9, the J call TRBJ2-7; perhaps TRBD1 as D (5 bases). The CDR3 totals 13 residues. V lost 3 bases and J lost 5, with 11 bases in between. Germline V gives CDR1 SEHNR, CDR2 FQNEAQ (reference sequence).

This clonotype was seen only a few times. The rearrangement links TRBV7-2 to TRBJ1-4; possible D gene TRBD1, 6 bases. The germline V gene encodes CDR1 SGHTA and CDR2 FQGNSA. The CDR3 runs 15 residues. Trimming shortened V by 3 bases and J by 2 bases, and 10 bases separated the two germline ends. The DNA of the CDR3 is TGTGCCAGCAGCTTCCAGGGGACGACTAATGAAAAACTGTTTTTT. Translation: CASSFQGTTNEKLFF.